This entry lists 11 T cell receptor beta chains sequenced from one sample in a study of cytomegalovirus exposure and HLA in healthy donors. PCR primers comprised 60 Vbeta and 13 Jbeta primers. Some clones are missing from TCRdb's copy, which holds only in-frame ones; the method was immunoSEQ multiplex PCR. There are some 150,000 clones in the sample; 80% occur only once, and approximately 4.5% lies in the top ten. Material: PBMCs. Every receptor here comes from a man aged 30 to 39 in good health and CMV-seronegative.

The chain carries TRBV9 and TRBJ1-6, with 8 bases that match TRBD1. V trimming: 0 bases; J trimming: 7 bases; junction bases outside the gene matches: 6. Looked up from germline, CDR1 is SGDLS and CDR2 is YYNGEE. The CDR3 has 16 amino acids. DNA for the CDR3: TGTGCCAGCAGCGTAGCGGGAGGACAGGGAAATTCACCCCTCCACTTT. The encoded protein is CASSVAGGQGNSPLHF.

This clone was counted between two and nine times. The chain couples TRBV27 to TRBJ1-1, with TRBD1 identical over 8 bases. The germline gives CDR1 MNHEY, CDR2 SMNVEV (reference sequence). Trimming at V came to 4 bases and at J to 4 bases, leaving 11 bases not matched to a gene. CDR3 length: 16 amino acids. This chain's CDR3 is CASSYTAPGQGTEAFF. The CDR3 DNA follows: TGTGCCAGCAGTTACACTGCACCAGGACAGGGCACTGAAGCTTTCTTT.

This chain links TRBV6-5 with TRBJ2-3; the D is unclear. CDR3 length: 14 amino acids. In germline, CDR1 is MNHEY, CDR2 SVGAGI. The V end lost 5 bases, the J end lost 0 bases, and 9 bases lay between the germline ends. The CDR3 DNA is TGTGCCAGCAGTCTGTCCTCTAGCACAGATACGCAGTATTTT. Protein product: CASSLSSSTDTQYF.

The chain carries TRBV19 and TRBJ1-3, with D tentatively TRBD1 (5 bases). CDR1 LNHDA and CDR2 SQIVND come from the germline V gene (reference sequence). Between the trimmed V and J ends, which lost 5 bases and 0 bases, there was a span of 11 bases. The CDR3 runs 15 residues. The CDR3 protein is CASSPGLLSGNTIYF. In DNA form, the CDR3 reads TGTGCCAGTAGTCCGGGACTTCTCTCTGGAAACACCATATATTTT.

This rearrangement joins TRBV7-3 to TRBJ2-5; D remains unclear. V was trimmed by 0 bases and J by 2 bases, leaving 4 bases between them. Germline V gives CDR1 SGHTA, CDR2 FQGTGA. The CDR3 extends over 13 amino acids. The CDR3 nucleotides read TGTGCCAGCAGCTTAACTAGACAAGAGACCCAGTACTTC. Its protein product is CASSLTRQETQYF. The variable domain in full, completed from reference TRBV7-3 and TRBJ2-5, reads GAGVSQTPSNKVTEKGKYVELRCDPISGHTALYWYRQSLGQGPEFLIYFQGTGAADDSGLPNDRFFAVRPEGSVSTLKIQRTERGDSAVYLCASSLTRQETQYFGPGTRLLVL.

In its sample, this clone was seen a few times. V usage is TRBV7-6 and J usage is TRBJ2-5, with no clear D. Trimming took off 2 bases at V and 2 bases at J, with 6 bases between the two ends. Per germline, CDR1 SGHVS and CDR2 FNYEAQ. CDR3 size: 13 residues. As DNA, the CDR3 is TGTGCCAGCAGCTTATACGCGCAAGAGACCCAGTACTTC. It specifies CASSLYAQETQYF.

This clone showed up just once. CDR3: CASSLRVGAGEFF. The CDR3 DNA reads TGTGCCAGCAGTTTAAGAGTCGGGGCAGGGGAGTTCTTC. The chain uses TRBV28 and TRBJ2-1; maybe TRBD1 (6 bases). The CDR3 loop spans 13 amino acids. Looked up from germline, CDR1 is MDHEN and CDR2 is SYDVKM. V dropped 2 bases and J dropped 14 bases, with 16 bases sitting between them.

This clone has just one count. This rearrangement joins TRBV6-6 to TRBJ2-1; weak D call: TRBD2 (7 bases). Germline lookup yields CDR1 MNHNY and CDR2 SVGAGI (reference sequence). This CDR3 is built from 15 residues. V was trimmed by 2 bases and J by 7 bases, leaving 15 bases between them. CDR3 coding DNA: TGTGCCAGCAGTTACCCCTCGGGGGGCCTTAATGAGCAGTTCTTC. Translation gives CASSYPSGGLNEQFF.

This sequence joins TRBV11-2 and TRBJ2-7; 9 nucleotides align to TRBD1. This CDR3 is 15 amino acids long. The J segment lost 0 bases and the V segment lost 4 bases, leaving 4 bases of the junction unmatched. The V gene's germline CDR1 is SGHAT and CDR2 FQNNGV. CDR3 nucleotide sequence: TGTGCCAGCAGCTGGGGGACAGGGAGCTCCTACGAGCAGTACTTC. Its translation: CASSWGTGSSYEQYF.

The J gene is TRBJ2-3, the V gene TRBV5-6; possibly TRBD2 for D (6 bases). Trimming shortened V by 4 bases and J by 1 base, and 16 bases separated the two germline ends. The CDR3 runs 16 residues. The germline V gene encodes CDR1 SGHDT and CDR2 YYEEEE. The CDR3 protein is CASSASGTWGTDTQYF. In DNA, the CDR3 is TGTGCCAGCAGCGCCTCCGGGACTTGGGGCACAGATACGCAGTATTTT.

The chain carries TRBV5-1 and TRBJ1-2, with 9 nucleotides matching TRBD1. Germline loops: CDR1 SGHRS, CDR2 YFSETQ. This CDR3 region has 14 residues. V dropped 2 bases and J dropped 6; count of bases not matched to a gene: 5. CDR3 bases: TGCGCCAGCAGCTTCCGCCGGGACAGGGATGGCTACACCTTC. As protein: CASSFRRDRDGYTF.